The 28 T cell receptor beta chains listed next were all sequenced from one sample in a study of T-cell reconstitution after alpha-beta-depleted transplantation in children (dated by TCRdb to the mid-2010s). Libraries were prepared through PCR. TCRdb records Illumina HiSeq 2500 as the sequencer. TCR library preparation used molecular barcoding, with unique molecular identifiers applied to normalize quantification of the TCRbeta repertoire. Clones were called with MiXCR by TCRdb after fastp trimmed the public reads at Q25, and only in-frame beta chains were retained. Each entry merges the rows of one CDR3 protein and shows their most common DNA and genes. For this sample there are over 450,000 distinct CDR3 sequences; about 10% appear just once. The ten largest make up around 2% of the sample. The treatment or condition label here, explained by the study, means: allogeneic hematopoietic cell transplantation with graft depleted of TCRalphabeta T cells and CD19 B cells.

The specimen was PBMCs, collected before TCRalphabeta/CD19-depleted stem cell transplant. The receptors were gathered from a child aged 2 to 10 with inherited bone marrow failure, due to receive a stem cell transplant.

CDR3 sequence (DNA): TGTGCCAGCAGCGTATACGGGGGAGGGAGAGGAGAGACCCAGTACTTC. This encodes CASSVYGGGRGETQYF. This chain links TRBV4-2 with TRBJ2-5, with TRBD2 identical over 7 bases. Germline values: CDR1 LGHNA, CDR2 YNFKEQ. J lost 4 bases, V lost 5 bases, and 13 bases had no gene match. The CDR3 runs 16 residues.

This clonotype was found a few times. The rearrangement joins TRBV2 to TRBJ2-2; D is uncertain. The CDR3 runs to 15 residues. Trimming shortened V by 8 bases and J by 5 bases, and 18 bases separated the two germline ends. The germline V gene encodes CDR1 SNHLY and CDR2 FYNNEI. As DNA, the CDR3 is TGTGCCAGCTGTAACGGGCGGCTGGGAACCGGGGAGCTGTTTTTT. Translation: CASCNGRLGTGELFF.

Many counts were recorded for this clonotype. The CDR3 sequence is CATSDLGQGTYNEQFF. DNA of the CDR3: TGTGCCACCAGTGATTTAGGACAGGGAACCTACAATGAGCAGTTCTTC. V gene TRBV24-1 combines with J gene TRBJ2-1, with TRBD1 matching 8 bases. V lost 1 base and J lost 2; bases outside the gene matches: 3. This CDR3 spans 16 amino acids. Germline CDR1 reads KGHDR; CDR2 reads SFDVKD.

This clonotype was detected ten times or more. In DNA, the CDR3 is TGTGCCAGCAGCTTAGGATTAGGGACTTATGGATACGAGCAGTACTTC. This codes for CASSLGLGTYGYEQYF. The rearrangement links TRBV7-9 to TRBJ2-7; weak D call: TRBD2 (6 bases). Germline V lookup: CDR1 SEHNR, CDR2 FQNEAQ (reference sequence). V lost 1 base to trimming and J lost 4 bases, with 17 bases between them. The CDR3 contains 16 residues.

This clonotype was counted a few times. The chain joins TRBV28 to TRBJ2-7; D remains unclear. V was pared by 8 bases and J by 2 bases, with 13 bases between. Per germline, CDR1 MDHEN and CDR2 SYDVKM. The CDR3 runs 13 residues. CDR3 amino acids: CASSQTLAYEQYF. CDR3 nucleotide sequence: TGTGCCAGCTCCCAGACGCTTGCCTACGAGCAGTACTTC.

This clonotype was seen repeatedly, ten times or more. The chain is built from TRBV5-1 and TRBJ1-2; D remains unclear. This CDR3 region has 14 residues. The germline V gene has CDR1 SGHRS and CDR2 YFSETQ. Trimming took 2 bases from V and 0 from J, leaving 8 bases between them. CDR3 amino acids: CASSFESPNYGYTF. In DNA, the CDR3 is TGCGCCAGCAGCTTCGAGTCACCTAACTATGGCTACACCTTC.

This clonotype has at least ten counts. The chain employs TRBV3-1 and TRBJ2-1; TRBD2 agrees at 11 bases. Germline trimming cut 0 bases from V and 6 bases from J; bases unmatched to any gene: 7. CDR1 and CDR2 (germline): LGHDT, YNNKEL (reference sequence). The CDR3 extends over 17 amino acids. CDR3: CASSQDLVAGGRNEQFF. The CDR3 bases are TGTGCCAGCAGCCAAGATCTGGTAGCGGGAGGGCGCAATGAGCAGTTCTTC.

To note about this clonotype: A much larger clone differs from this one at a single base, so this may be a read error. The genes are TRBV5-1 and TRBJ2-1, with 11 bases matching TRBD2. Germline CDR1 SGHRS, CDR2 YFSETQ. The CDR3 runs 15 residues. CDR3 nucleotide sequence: TGCGCCAGCAGCTCAACTAGCGGGAGTTTTAATGCGCAGTTCTTC. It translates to CASSSTSGSFNAQFF.

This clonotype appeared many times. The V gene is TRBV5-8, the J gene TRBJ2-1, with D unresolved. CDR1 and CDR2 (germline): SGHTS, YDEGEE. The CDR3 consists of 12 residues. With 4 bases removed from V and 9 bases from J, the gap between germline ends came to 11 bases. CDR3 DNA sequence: TGTGCCAGCAGCCAAGTCAACTTTGAGCAGTTCTTC. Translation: CASSQVNFEQFF.

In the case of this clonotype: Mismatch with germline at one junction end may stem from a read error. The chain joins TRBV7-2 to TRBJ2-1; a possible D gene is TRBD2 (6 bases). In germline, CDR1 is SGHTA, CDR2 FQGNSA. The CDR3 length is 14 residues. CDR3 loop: CSSSLERESHEQFF. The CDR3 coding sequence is TGTTCCAGCAGCTTAGAACGGGAGAGTCATGAGCAGTTCTTC.

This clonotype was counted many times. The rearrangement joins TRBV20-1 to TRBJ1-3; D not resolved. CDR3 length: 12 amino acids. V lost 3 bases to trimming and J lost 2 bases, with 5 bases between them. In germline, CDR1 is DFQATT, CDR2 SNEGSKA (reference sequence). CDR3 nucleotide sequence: TGCAGTGCTAGCCAAACTGGAAACACCATATATTTT. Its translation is CSASQTGNTIYF.

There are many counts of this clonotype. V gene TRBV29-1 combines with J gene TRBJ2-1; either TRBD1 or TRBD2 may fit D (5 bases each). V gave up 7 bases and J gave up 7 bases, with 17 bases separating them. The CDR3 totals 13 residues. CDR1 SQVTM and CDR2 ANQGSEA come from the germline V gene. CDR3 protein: CSADTGSRNEQFF. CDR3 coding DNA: TGCAGCGCGGACACGGGGTCGCGGAATGAGCAGTTCTTC.

CDR3 DNA: TGCAGCGCCCAAGGGACTAGCTTGACCGGGGAGCTGTTTTTT. This codes for CSAQGTSLTGELFF. V is TRBV29-1 and J is TRBJ2-2; 9 nucleotides line up with TRBD2. This CDR3 contains 14 residues. Germline V gives CDR1 SQVTM, CDR2 ANQGSEA. J gave up 5 bases and V 7 bases, and 8 bases lay outside the gene matches.

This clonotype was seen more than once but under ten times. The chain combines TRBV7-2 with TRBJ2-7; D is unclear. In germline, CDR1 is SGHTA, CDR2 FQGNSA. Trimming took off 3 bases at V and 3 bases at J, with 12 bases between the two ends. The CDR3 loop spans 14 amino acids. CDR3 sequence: CASSLGSNHYEQYF. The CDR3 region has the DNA TGTGCCAGCAGCTTGGGCAGTAACCACTACGAGCAGTACTTC.

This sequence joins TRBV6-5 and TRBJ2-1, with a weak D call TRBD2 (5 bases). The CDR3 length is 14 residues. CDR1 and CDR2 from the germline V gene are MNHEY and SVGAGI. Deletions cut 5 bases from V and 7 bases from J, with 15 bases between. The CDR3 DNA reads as TGTGCCAGCAGTCACCGGGTCCCGGGGAATGAGCAGTTCTTC. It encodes CASSHRVPGNEQFF.

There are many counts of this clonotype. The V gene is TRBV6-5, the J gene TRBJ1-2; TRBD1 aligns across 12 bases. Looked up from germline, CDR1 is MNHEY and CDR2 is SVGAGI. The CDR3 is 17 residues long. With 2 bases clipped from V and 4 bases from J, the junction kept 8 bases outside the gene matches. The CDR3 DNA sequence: TGTGCCAGCAGTTACGCCCCGGGACAGGGGGCCGGCTATGGCTACACCTTC. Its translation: CASSYAPGQGAGYGYTF.

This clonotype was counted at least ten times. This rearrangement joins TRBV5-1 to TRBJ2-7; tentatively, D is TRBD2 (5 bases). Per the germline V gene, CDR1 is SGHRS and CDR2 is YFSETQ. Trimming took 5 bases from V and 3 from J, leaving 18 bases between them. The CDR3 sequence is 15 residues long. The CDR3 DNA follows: TGCGCCAGCAGGGTTGGCGGGTCCGCCGACTACGAGCAGTACTTC. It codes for CASRVGGSADYEQYF.

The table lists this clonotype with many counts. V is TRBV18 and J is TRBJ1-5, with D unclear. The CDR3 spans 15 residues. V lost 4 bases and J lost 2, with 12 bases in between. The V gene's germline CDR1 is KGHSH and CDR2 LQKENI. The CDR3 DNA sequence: TGTGCCAGCTCACACTGGGAGGGTGGCAATCAGCCCCAGCATTTT. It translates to CASSHWEGGNQPQHF.

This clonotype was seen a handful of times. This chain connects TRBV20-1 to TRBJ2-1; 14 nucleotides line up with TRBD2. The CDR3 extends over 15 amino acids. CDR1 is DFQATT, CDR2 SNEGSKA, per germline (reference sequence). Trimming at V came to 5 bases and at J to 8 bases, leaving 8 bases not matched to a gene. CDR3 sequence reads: CSAGRTSGRRDEQFF. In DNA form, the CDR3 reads TGCAGTGCTGGAAGGACTAGCGGGAGGAGGGATGAGCAGTTCTTC.

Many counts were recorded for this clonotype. The CDR3 reads CASSFPGASPSPSYNEQFF. DNA of the CDR3: TGTGCCAGCAGTTTCCCGGGGGCTAGCCCTAGCCCTTCCTACAATGAGCAGTTCTTC. The chain couples TRBV12-3 or TRBV12-4 to TRBJ2-1; either TRBD1 or TRBD2 may supply D (6 bases each). The ends were cut back, 3 bases at V and 1 base at J, with 22 bases in the middle. The CDR3 length is 19 residues.

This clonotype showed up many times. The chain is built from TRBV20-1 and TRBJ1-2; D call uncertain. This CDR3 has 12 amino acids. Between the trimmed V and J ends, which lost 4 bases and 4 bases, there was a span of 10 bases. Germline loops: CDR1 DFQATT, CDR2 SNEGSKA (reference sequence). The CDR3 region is CSATAKLYGYTF. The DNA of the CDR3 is TGCAGTGCTACAGCCAAACTCTATGGCTACACCTTC.

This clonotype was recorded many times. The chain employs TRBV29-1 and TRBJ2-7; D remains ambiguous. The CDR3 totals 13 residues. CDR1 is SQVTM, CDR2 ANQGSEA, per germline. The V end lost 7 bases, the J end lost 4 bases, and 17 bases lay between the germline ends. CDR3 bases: TGCAGCGGGTTTGACTCTGTCGCGTACGAGCAGTACTTC. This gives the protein CSGFDSVAYEQYF.

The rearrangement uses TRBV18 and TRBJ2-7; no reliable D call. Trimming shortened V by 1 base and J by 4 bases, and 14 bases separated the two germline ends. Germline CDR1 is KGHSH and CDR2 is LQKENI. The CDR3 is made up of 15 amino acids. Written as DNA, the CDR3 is TGTGCCAGCTCACCACGGGGTGGGTTAAATTACGAGCAGTACTTC. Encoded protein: CASSPRGGLNYEQYF.

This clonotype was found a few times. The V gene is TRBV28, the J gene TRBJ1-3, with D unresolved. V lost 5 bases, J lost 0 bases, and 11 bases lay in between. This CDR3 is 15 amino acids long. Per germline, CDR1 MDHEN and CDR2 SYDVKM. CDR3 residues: CASSDGSFSGNTIYF. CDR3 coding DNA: TGTGCCAGCAGTGACGGGTCTTTCTCTGGAAACACCATATATTTT.

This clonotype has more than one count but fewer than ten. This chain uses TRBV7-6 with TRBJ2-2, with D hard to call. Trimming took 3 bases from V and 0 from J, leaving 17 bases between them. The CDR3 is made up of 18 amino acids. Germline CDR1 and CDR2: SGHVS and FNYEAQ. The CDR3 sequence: CASSFPSPRPTNTGELFF. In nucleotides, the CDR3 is TGTGCCAGCAGCTTCCCTAGTCCTAGGCCGACGAACACCGGGGAGCTGTTTTTT.

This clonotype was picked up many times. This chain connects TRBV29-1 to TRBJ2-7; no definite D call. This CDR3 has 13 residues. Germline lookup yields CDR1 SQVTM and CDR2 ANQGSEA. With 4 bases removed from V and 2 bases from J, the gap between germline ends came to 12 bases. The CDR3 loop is CSVGKGSTYEQYF. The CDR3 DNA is TGCAGCGTTGGGAAGGGTTCGACCTACGAGCAGTACTTC.

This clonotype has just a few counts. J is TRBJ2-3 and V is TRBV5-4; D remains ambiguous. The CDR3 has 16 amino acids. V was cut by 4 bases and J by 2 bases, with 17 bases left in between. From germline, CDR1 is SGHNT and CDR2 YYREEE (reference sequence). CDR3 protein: CASSPERAGDTDTQYF. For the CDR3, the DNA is TGTGCCAGCAGCCCGGAGCGAGCTGGGGACACAGATACGCAGTATTTT.

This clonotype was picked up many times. The CDR3 DNA follows: TGCGCCAGCAGCCAAGGACAGGGGCCGCACACTGAAGCTTTCTTT. Protein product: CASSQGQGPHTEAFF. The chain couples TRBV4-1 to TRBJ1-1; 8 nucleotides agree with TRBD1. Germline trimming cut 1 base from V and 3 bases from J; bases unmatched to any gene: 4. The CDR3 loop spans 15 amino acids. Germline-derived CDR1 and CDR2 are MGHRA and YSYEKL.